The sequence of this TCR beta chain was determined in a study of T cells of healthy individuals. The V gene's germline CDR1 is SGHRS and CDR2 YFSETQ. V was clipped by 1 base and J by 6 bases, with 10 bases between them. The CDR3 consists of 14 residues. TCRdb reanalysed the 5' RACE reads using MiXCR and keeps one entry per CDR3 protein. The data contain around 98,000 distinct CDR3 sequences, roughly 15% of them singletons. This clonotype was counted at least ten times. J is TRBJ1-4 and V is TRBV5-1, with no clear D. This TCR came from a human donor in good health. The CDR3 nucleotides are TGCGCCAGCAGCTTGAGGGAAAGGGATGAAAAACTGTTTTTT. As protein: CASSLRERDEKLFF. The full variable domain, with the rest looked up from reference TRBV5-1 and TRBJ1-4, is KAGVTQTPRYLIKTRGQQVTLSCSPISGHRSVSWYQQTPGQGLQFLFEYFSETQRNKGNFPGRFSGRQFSNSRSEMNVSTLELGDSALYLCASSLRERDEKLFFGSGTQLSVL.